One and the same sample provided the 15 T cell receptor beta chains below, sequenced in a study of T cells in localized non-small cell lung cancer. Assay used: immunoSEQ multiplex PCR; TCRdb lists only in-frame clones, some missing. The sample records about 1,300 clones, 16% being singletons. The input for sequencing was normal lung tissue next to the tumor, taken before any cancer treatment. These receptors came from a woman aged 40 to 75 with stage I lung adenocarcinoma.

This chain links TRBV6-8 with TRBJ1-2; 7 bases line up with TRBD1. The ends lost 6 bases at V and 8 bases at J; junction bases unmatched: 6. This CDR3 has 12 residues. The germline V gene encodes CDR1 MNHGY and CDR2 SAAAGT. The CDR3 loop is CASRKGQRGYTF. The CDR3 DNA follows: TGTGCCAGCAGGAAGGGACAGCGCGGCTACACCTTC.

The chain is built from TRBV10-2 and TRBJ2-7; 9 positions agree with TRBD1. Germline CDR1 reads WSHSY; CDR2 reads SAAADI. The CDR3 is 16 residues long. Losses at the gene ends were 6 bases for V and 3 bases for J; bases not matched to a gene: 12. The CDR3 coding sequence is TGCGCCAGCAGCCGTGGACCGGGACAGGGAAACTACGAGCAGTACTTC. It codes for CASSRGPGQGNYEQYF.

The chain couples TRBV15 to TRBJ2-3; D possibly uses TRBD1 or TRBD2 (5 bases each). The length of the CDR3 is 16 residues. CDR1 and CDR2 (germline): LNHNV, YYDKDF (reference sequence). The V end was cut by 3 bases, the J end by 0 bases, with 13 bases between. The CDR3 sequence: CATSRRGRASTDTQYF. CDR3 in DNA: TGTGCCACCAGCAGGAGGGGCCGTGCTAGCACAGATACGCAGTATTTT. The full variable domain, its missing parts supplied by reference TRBV15 and TRBJ2-3, is DAMVIQNPRYQVTQFGKPVTLSCSQTLNHNVMYWYQQKSSQAPKLLFHYYDKDFNNEADTPDNFQSRRPNTSFCFLDIRSPGLGDTAMYLCATSRRGRASTDTQYFGPGTRLTVL.

Here the CDR3 reads CASSPPGPGDQPQHF. In nucleotides, the CDR3 is TGTGCCAGCTCACCCCCAGGACCCGGCGATCAGCCCCAGCATTTT. The chain links TRBV18 to TRBJ1-5; D is unclear. The CDR3 has 15 residues. Germline V CDR1 and CDR2: KGHSH, LQKENI. Trimming left V 3 bases short and J 5 bases short, with 14 bases between. Looking up the rest from reference TRBV18 and TRBJ1-5 gives the full variable domain: NAGVMQNPRHLVRRRGQEARLRCSPMKGHSHVYWYRQLPEEGLKFMVYLQKENIIDESGMPKERFSAEFPKEGPSILRIQQVVRGDSAAYFCASSPPGPGDQPQHFGDGTRLSIL.

The genes are TRBV6-8 and TRBJ2-1, with 7 bases fitting TRBD2. CDR3 length equals 14 residues. The junction had 8 bases not matched to a gene; V was cut back by 2 bases and J by 10 bases. Germline V lookup: CDR1 MNHGY, CDR2 SAAAGT. CDR3 sequence (DNA): TGTGCCAGCAGTTACCTTCGTTCGGGACTAGAGCAGTTCTTC. Its protein is CASSYLRSGLEQFF.

This clone was counted only a few times. This rearrangement joins TRBV29-1 to TRBJ1-2, with no clear D. The CDR3 is made up of 12 amino acids. The germline gives CDR1 SQVTM, CDR2 ANQGSEA. V lost 0 bases, J lost 5 bases, and 7 bases lay in between. For the CDR3, the DNA is TGCAGCGTTGAAGATTTAGATTATGGCTACACCTTC. Its translation: CSVEDLDYGYTF.

The rearrangement uses TRBV19 and TRBJ2-7, with 7 bases fitting TRBD2. V lost 8 bases to trimming and J lost 3 bases; unmatched junction nucleotides: 1. The CDR3 length is 11 residues. The germline CDR1 and CDR2 sequences are LNHDA and SQIVND (reference sequence). The CDR3: CASGGGYEQYF. As DNA, the CDR3 is TGTGCCAGTGGGGGGGGCTACGAGCAGTACTTC.

This chain links TRBV6-8 with TRBJ2-3; D possibly uses TRBD1 or TRBD2 (7 bases each). The CDR3 runs to 19 residues. V was shortened by 5 bases and J by 2 bases, with 26 bases between the two germline ends. Germline V gives CDR1 MNHGY, CDR2 SAAAGT. As DNA, the CDR3 is TGTGCCAGCAGTGGATCAGGGGGGGATGTTTCATTGTTCACAGATACGCAGTATTTT. Its protein is CASSGSGGDVSLFTDTQYF.

Here the CDR3 DNA reads TGTGCCAGTACCCCTGGTTCGGGAAACTATGGCTACACCTTC. This translates into CASTPGSGNYGYTF. V and J are TRBV19 and TRBJ1-2; D gene unclear. Germline assignment: CDR1 LNHDA and CDR2 SQIVND (reference sequence). Trimming pared 7 bases from V and 2 bases from J, leaving 14 bases between. The CDR3 covers 14 residues. Looking up the rest from reference TRBV19 and TRBJ1-2 gives the full variable domain: DGGITQSPKYLFRKEGQNVTLSCEQNLNHDAMYWYRQDPGQGLRLIYYSQIVNDFQKGDIAEGYSVSREKKESFPLTVTSAQKNPTAFYLCASTPGSGNYGYTFGSGTRLTVV.

By proportion, this clone is large. V and J are TRBV6-8 and TRBJ1-1; 10 bases map to TRBD1. The ends lost 6 bases at V and 0 bases at J; junction bases unmatched: 7. Germline V gene sequence: CDR1 MNHGY, CDR2 SAAAGT. The CDR3 has 16 residues. The CDR3 bases are TGTGCCAGCAGGGCCGGGACAGGGGCCATGAACACTGAAGCTTTCTTT. Its translation is CASRAGTGAMNTEAFF.

This clone has only a few counts. The rearrangement links TRBV7-1 to TRBJ1-1, with D tentatively TRBD1 (6 bases). TRBV7-1 belongs to the ORF category, with a function that is uncertain. The CDR3 contains 13 residues. V lost 5 bases and J 3 bases, leaving 10 bases between the germline ends. CDR3 residues: CASSLQGYTEAFF. The CDR3 DNA reads TGTGCCAGCAGCCTGCAGGGGTACACTGAAGCTTTCTTT.

The genes are TRBV6-8 and TRBJ1-1; 7 positions match TRBD1. Trimming removed 6 bases from V and 8 bases from J; junction bases left unmatched: 9. This CDR3 is built from 13 residues. Germline V lookup: CDR1 MNHGY, CDR2 SAAAGT. CDR3 sequence reads: CASRPILQGEAFF. The CDR3 coding sequence is TGTGCCAGCAGGCCCATCTTACAGGGGGAAGCTTTCTTT.

This clone was picked up a small number of times. The rearrangement links TRBV19 to TRBJ2-4, with a possible D match to TRBD1 (6 bases). CDR1 is LNHDA and CDR2 is SQIVND in the germline V gene (reference sequence). The CDR3 runs 13 residues. V lost 5 bases to trimming and J lost 9 bases, with 14 bases between them. The CDR3 DNA is TGTGCCAGTAGTGAACAACAGGGTTTCATTCAGTACTTC. Residues: CASSEQQGFIQYF.

This sequence joins TRBV10-2 and TRBJ1-6; D unclear. Trimming took 2 bases from V and 9 from J, leaving 5 bases between them. The germline V gene has CDR1 WSHSY and CDR2 SAAADI. The CDR3 is 12 amino acids. CDR3 DNA: TGCGCCAGCAGTGAGCCGCCTTCACCCCTCCACTTT. Protein: CASSEPPSPLHF.

This clone was observed at least ten times. V gene TRBV11-3 combines with J gene TRBJ1-1; TRBD1 agrees at 8 bases. The CDR3 length is 14 residues. Germline assignment: CDR1 SGHNT and CDR2 YENEEA. V was clipped by 3 bases and J by 8 bases; unmatched bases: 8. The DNA of the CDR3 is TGTGCCAGCAGCTTTGGACAGGGAGACGAGGAAGCTTTCTTT. It codes for CASSFGQGDEEAFF.